What follows are 14 T cell receptor beta chains derived from one specimen sequenced in a study of blood T cell repertoires in COVID-19. TCRdb's copy holds only in-frame clones and misses some; the assay was immunoSEQ multiplex PCR. This table holds some 100,000 clones, about 85% found once. What was sequenced was peripheral blood. Receptors originate from a man aged 50 or older with active or convalescent COVID-19.

CDR3 sequence: CASSQEGQVYEQYF. The DNA for the CDR3 is TGTGCCAGCAGCCAAGAAGGACAGGTCTACGAGCAGTACTTC. The chain couples TRBV14 to TRBJ2-7; TRBD1 matches at 7 bases. From germline, CDR1 is SGHDN and CDR2 FVKESK. V lost 0 bases, J lost 3 bases, and 2 bases stayed unmatched. CDR3 length equals 14 residues.

The gene calls are TRBV24-1 and TRBJ2-1, with 12 bases matching TRBD2. Trimming cost V 7 bases and J 13 bases; bases outside gene matches: 10. This CDR3 is 14 amino acids long. CDR1 KGHDR and CDR2 SFDVKD come from the germline V gene. The CDR3 region is CATSTGLAGTVQFF. The CDR3 nucleotides are TGTGCCACCAGCACGGGACTAGCGGGTACCGTCCAGTTCTTC.

The CDR3 nucleotides are TGTGCCAGCACCCGAGGGAGGAGTCCTGAAAAACTGTTTTTT. Translated, it gives CASTRGRSPEKLFF. The chain couples TRBV2 to TRBJ1-4; no clear D. Between the trimmed V and J ends, which lost 7 bases and 7 bases, there was a span of 16 bases. The germline V gene has CDR1 SNHLY and CDR2 FYNNEI. The CDR3 has 14 amino acids. Drawing the rest from reference TRBV2 and TRBJ1-4, the complete variable domain is EPEVTQTPSHQVTQMGQEVILRCVPISNHLYFYWYRQILGQKVEFLVSFYNNEISEKSEIFDDQFSVERPDGSNFTLKIRSTKLEDSAMYFCASTRGRSPEKLFFGSGTQLSVL.

This chain joins TRBV2 and TRBJ1-6; a weak D match, TRBD1 (5 bases). The CDR3 loop spans 15 amino acids. V lost 5 bases, J lost 5 bases, and 13 bases lay in between. Germline V gene sequence: CDR1 SNHLY, CDR2 FYNNEI. Written as DNA, the CDR3 is TGTGCCAGCAGTCTGCTGACAGAAAATAATTCACCCCTCCACTTT. This sequence encodes CASSLLTENNSPLHF.

This clone showed up just a few times. The J gene is TRBJ2-7, the V gene TRBV7-6; maybe TRBD2 (6 bases). V gave up 1 base and J gave up 3 bases, with 13 bases separating them. This CDR3 is built from 15 residues. The germline gives CDR1 SGHVS, CDR2 FNYEAQ. This chain's CDR3 is CASSLEGTGGYEQYF. DNA for the CDR3: TGTGCCAGCAGCTTAGAAGGGACCGGGGGCTACGAGCAGTACTTC.

The chain uses TRBV2 and TRBJ1-1, with 8 bases matching TRBD1. Germline CDR1 SNHLY, CDR2 FYNNEI. The CDR3 length is 15 residues. Germline trimming cut 6 bases from V and 6 bases from J; bases unmatched to any gene: 12. CDR3 loop: CASSHRTGSVAEAFF. In DNA form, the CDR3 reads TGTGCCAGCAGCCACAGGACAGGGAGTGTTGCTGAAGCTTTCTTT.

The chain recombines TRBV7-9 with TRBJ1-2; D remains ambiguous. Trimming took 1 base from V and 6 from J, leaving 12 bases between them. Germline assignment: CDR1 SEHNR and CDR2 FQNEAQ (reference sequence). The CDR3 length is 14 residues. The CDR3 DNA sequence: TGTGCCAGCAGCTTAGACACGGGAAACGATGGCTACACCTTC. It specifies CASSLDTGNDGYTF.

The chain uses TRBV28 and TRBJ2-3, with D possibly matching TRBD2 (5 bases). Trimming shortened V by 5 bases and J by 6 bases, and 12 bases separated the two germline ends. Germline CDR1 is MDHEN and CDR2 is SYDVKM. The CDR3 runs 13 residues. CDR3 protein: CASSPGLGDTQYF. The CDR3 nucleotides are TGTGCCAGCAGTCCCGGACTGGGTGATACGCAGTATTTT.

The gene calls are TRBV4-1 and TRBJ2-5; a possible D gene is TRBD1 (6 bases). The CDR3 loop spans 13 amino acids. V lost 5 bases, J lost 4 bases, and 11 bases lay in between. Germline lookup yields CDR1 MGHRA and CDR2 YSYEKL. The CDR3 protein is CASSVQGLETQYF. The CDR3 region has the DNA TGCGCCAGCAGCGTACAGGGTTTAGAGACCCAGTACTTC.

The V gene is TRBV11-2, the J gene TRBJ1-2; 8 nucleotides line up with TRBD1. The trim removed 3 bases at V and 8 bases at J, leaving 14 bases unmatched. Looked up from germline, CDR1 is SGHAT and CDR2 is FQNNGV. This CDR3 region has 16 residues. The chain's CDR3 is CASSFSPTGDYGGYTF. For the CDR3, the DNA is TGTGCCAGCAGCTTTTCACCGACAGGGGATTATGGAGGCTACACCTTC.

The CDR3 DNA is TGCGCCAGCAGCCCCAACCCGACAGGGGGCGTAACCGGGGAGCTGTTTTTT. Its translation is CASSPNPTGGVTGELFF. The chain couples TRBV5-1 to TRBJ2-2, with 10 bases fitting TRBD1. The ends lost 4 bases at V and 5 bases at J; junction bases unmatched: 11. Germline CDR1 SGHRS, CDR2 YFSETQ. This CDR3 has 17 residues.

This chain links TRBV3-1 (or the pseudogene TRBV3-2) with TRBJ1-1, with TRBD1 matching 7 bases. This CDR3 has 14 residues. The J segment lost 11 bases and the V segment lost 1 base, leaving 10 bases of the junction unmatched. In germline, CDR1 is LGHDT, CDR2 YNNKEL (reference sequence). The CDR3 DNA reads TGTGCCAGCAGCCAAGCAGGGATGGGGACAGAGGCTTTCTTT. Its protein product is CASSQAGMGTEAFF.

This chain's CDR3 is CATSELTGDSETQYF. The CDR3 nucleotides are TGTGCCACCAGTGAGTTAACAGGGGATAGCGAGACCCAGTACTTC. The chain uses TRBV24-1 and TRBJ2-5; TRBD1 matches 7 bases. This CDR3 spans 15 amino acids. V shed 4 bases, J shed 5 bases, and the junction held 9 bases outside the gene matches. Germline lookup yields CDR1 KGHDR and CDR2 SFDVKD.

The chain joins TRBV25-1 to TRBJ2-1, with TRBD1 as a possible D gene (5 bases). Trimming took 1 base from V and 2 from J, leaving 6 bases between them. The CDR3 is 14 residues long. Germline CDR1 is MGHDK and CDR2 is SYGVNS. The DNA of the CDR3 is TGTGCCAGCAGTGAATTACAGGCCTACAATGAGCAGTTCTTC. This codes for CASSELQAYNEQFF.